Reported below is one T cell receptor beta chain. Its ends do not fully match the called genes, so a read error is possible. These data belong to a study of early T cells in non-severe SARS-CoV-2 infection. Per the germline V gene, CDR1 is DFQATT and CDR2 is SNEGSKA (reference sequence). The CDR3 sequence is 16 residues long. Via MiXCR, TCRdb re-called the 5' RACE reads, giving one row per CDR3 protein. The table lists about 92,000 distinct CDR3 sequences, 16% of them singletons, with around 1.3% in the top ten. This clonotype was obtained from an adult who was a healthcare worker with PCR-confirmed SARS-CoV-2 infection or an uninfected control (not recorded which). The chain couples TRBV20-1 to TRBJ1-6, with 10 bases aligning to TRBD1. The sample was whole blood. Here the CDR3 reads CSANLAGQGGNSPHHF. The CDR3 nucleotides are TGCAGTGCTAACCTGGCCGGACAGGGGGGTAATTCACCCCACCACTTT.